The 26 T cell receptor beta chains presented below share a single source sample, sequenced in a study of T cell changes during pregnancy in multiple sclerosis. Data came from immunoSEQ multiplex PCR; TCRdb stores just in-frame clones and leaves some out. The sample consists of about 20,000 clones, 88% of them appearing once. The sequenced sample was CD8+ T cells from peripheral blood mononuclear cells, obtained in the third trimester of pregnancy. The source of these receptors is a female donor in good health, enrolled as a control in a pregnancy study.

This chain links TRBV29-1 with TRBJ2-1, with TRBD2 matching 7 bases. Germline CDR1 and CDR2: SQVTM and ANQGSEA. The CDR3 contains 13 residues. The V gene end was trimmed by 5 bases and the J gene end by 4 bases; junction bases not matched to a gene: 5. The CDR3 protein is CSVRSGSYNEQFF. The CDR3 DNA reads TGCAGCGTTCGTAGCGGGTCGTACAATGAGCAGTTCTTC.

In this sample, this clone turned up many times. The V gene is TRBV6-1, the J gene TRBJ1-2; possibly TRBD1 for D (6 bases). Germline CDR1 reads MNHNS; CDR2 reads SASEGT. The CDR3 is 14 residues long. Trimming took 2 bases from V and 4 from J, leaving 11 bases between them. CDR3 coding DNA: TGTGCCAGCAGTGAAATGGACAGTTCCTATGGCTACACCTTC. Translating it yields CASSEMDSSYGYTF.

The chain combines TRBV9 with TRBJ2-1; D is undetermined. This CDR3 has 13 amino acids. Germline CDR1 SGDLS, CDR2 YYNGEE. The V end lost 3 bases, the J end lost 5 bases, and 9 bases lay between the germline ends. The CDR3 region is CASSAWQNNEQFF. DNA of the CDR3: TGTGCCAGCAGCGCTTGGCAGAACAATGAGCAGTTCTTC.

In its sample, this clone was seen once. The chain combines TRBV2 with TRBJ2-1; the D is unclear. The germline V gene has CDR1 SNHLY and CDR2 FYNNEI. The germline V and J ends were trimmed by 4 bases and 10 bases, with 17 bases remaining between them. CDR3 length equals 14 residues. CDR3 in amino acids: CASSGPRKLKEQFF. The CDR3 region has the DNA TGTGCCAGCAGTGGGCCTAGGAAGCTGAAAGAGCAGTTCTTC.

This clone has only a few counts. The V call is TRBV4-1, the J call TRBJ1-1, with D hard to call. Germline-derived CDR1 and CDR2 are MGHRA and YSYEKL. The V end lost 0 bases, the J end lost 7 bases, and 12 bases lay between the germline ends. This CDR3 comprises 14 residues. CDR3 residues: CASSQDSGQFEAFF. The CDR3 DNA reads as TGCGCCAGCAGCCAAGATAGCGGGCAGTTTGAAGCTTTCTTT.

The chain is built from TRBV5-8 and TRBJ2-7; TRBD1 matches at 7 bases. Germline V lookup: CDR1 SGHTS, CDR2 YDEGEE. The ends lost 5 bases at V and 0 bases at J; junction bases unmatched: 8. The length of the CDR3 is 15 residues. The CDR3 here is CASRASDRLSYEQYF. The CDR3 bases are TGTGCCAGCAGGGCCTCGGACAGGCTCTCCTACGAGCAGTACTTC.

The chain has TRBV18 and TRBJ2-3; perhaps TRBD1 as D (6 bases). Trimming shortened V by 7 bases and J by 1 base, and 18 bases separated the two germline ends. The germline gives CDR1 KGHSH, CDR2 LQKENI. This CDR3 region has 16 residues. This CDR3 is CASYNARGPGTDTQYF. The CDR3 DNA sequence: TGTGCCAGCTACAACGCCAGGGGCCCTGGCACAGATACGCAGTATTTT.

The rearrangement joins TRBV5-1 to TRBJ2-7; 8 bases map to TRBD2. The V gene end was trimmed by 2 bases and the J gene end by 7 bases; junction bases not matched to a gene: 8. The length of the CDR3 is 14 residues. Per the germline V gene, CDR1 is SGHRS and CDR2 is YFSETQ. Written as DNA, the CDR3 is TGCGCCAGCAGCTTTCCCGGGGGGGCTTGGGAGCAGTACTTC. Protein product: CASSFPGGAWEQYF.

CDR3 sequence reads: CATSRAENSNQPQHF. The CDR3 nucleotides are TGTGCCACCAGCAGAGCAGAAAATAGCAATCAGCCCCAGCATTTT. This chain uses TRBV15 with TRBJ1-5, with D hard to call. The germline V gene encodes CDR1 LNHNV and CDR2 YYDKDF (reference sequence). CDR3 length equals 15 residues. V shed 1 base and J shed 0 bases, with 7 bases lying between them.

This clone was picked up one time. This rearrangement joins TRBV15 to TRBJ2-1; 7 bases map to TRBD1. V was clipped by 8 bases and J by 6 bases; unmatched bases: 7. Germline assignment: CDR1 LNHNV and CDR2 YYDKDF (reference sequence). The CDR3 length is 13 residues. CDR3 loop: CATRGTVSNEQFF. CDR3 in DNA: TGTGCCACCCGTGGGACAGTCAGCAATGAGCAGTTCTTC.

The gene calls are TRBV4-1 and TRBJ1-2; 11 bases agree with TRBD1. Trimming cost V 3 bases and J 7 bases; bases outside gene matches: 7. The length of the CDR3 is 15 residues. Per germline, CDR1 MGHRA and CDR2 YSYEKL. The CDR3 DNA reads TGCGCCAGCAGCCAGGTTGGACAGGGGGCCAGTGGCTACACCTTC. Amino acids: CASSQVGQGASGYTF.

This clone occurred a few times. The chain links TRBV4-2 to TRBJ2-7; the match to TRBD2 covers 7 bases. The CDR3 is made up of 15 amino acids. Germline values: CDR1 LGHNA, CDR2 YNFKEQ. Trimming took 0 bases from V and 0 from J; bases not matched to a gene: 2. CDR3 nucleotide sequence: TGTGCCAGCAGCCAAGAGGGGGGGAGCTCCTACGAGCAGTACTTC. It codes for CASSQEGGSSYEQYF.

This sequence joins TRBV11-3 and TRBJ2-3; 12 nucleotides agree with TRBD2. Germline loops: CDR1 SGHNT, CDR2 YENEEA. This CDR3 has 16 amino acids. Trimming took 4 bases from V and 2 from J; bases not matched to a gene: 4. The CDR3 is CASSSGLAGYTDTQYF. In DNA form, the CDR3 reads TGTGCCAGCAGCTCCGGACTAGCGGGGTACACAGATACGCAGTATTTT.

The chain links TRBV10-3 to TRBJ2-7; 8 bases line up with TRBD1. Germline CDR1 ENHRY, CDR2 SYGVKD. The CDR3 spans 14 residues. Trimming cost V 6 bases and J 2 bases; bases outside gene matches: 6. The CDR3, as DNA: TGTGCCATCAGCCCAGGGGGCTTCACCTACGAGCAGTACTTC. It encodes CAISPGGFTYEQYF.

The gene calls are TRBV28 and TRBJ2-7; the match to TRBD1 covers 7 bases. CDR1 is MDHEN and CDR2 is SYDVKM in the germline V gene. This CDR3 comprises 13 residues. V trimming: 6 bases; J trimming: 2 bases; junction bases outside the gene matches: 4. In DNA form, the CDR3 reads TGTGCCAGCAGAAGGGGACAGCCCTACGAGCAGTACTTC. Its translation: CASRRGQPYEQYF.

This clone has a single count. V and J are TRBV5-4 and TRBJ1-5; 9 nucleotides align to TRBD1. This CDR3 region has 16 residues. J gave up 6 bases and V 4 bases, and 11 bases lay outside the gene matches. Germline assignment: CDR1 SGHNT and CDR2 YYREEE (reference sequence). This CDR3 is CASSPDRDRDPQPQHF. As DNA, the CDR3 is TGTGCCAGCAGCCCGGACCGGGACAGGGACCCTCAGCCCCAGCATTTT.

For the CDR3, the DNA is TGTGCCAGCAGCCCTAGCGGGAGCGATGAGCAGTTCTTC. Its translation: CASSPSGSDEQFF. The chain joins TRBV11-3 to TRBJ2-1, with TRBD2 identical over 10 bases. The V segment lost 5 bases and the J segment 8 bases; nucleotides outside the gene matches: 3. The CDR3 is made up of 13 amino acids. Germline V gene sequence: CDR1 SGHNT, CDR2 YENEEA.

In DNA form, the CDR3 reads TGTGCCTGGGATCCCGGGCAGGGATTCAATGAGCAGTTCTTC. Translated, it gives CAWDPGQGFNEQFF. The chain has TRBV30 and TRBJ2-1; D is perhaps TRBD1 (5 bases). The length of the CDR3 is 14 residues. Per germline, CDR1 GTSNPN and CDR2 SVGIG (reference sequence). Deletions cut 5 bases from V and 6 bases from J, with 17 bases between.

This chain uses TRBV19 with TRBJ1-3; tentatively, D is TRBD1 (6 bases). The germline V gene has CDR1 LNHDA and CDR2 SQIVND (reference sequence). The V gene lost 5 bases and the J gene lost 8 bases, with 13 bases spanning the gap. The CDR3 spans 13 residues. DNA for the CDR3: TGTGCCAGTAGTCCCTGGGGGGGGCACACCATATATTTT. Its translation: CASSPWGGHTIYF.

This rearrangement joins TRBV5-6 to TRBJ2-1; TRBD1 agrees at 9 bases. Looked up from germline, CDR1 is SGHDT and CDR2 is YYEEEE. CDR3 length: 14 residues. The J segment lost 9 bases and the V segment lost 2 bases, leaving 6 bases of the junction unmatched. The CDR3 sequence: CASSFGTGMLEQFF. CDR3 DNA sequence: TGTGCCAGCAGCTTCGGGACAGGGATGCTTGAGCAGTTCTTC.

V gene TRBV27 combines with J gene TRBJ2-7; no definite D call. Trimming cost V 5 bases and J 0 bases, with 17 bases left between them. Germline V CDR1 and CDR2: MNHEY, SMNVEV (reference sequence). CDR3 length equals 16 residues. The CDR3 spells CASSPLGVFPSYEQYF. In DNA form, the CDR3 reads TGTGCCAGCAGTCCCTTGGGCGTCTTTCCCTCCTACGAGCAGTACTTC.

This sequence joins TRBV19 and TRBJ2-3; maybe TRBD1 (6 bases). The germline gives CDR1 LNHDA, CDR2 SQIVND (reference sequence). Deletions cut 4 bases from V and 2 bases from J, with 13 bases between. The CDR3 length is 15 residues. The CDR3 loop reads CASSTGGGFTDTQYF. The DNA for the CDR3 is TGTGCCAGTAGTACTGGTGGGGGCTTCACAGATACGCAGTATTTT.

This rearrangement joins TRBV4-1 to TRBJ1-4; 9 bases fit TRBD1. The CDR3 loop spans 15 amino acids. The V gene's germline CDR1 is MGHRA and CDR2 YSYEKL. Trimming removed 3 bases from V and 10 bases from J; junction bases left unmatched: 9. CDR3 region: CASSHLTGGMGKLFF. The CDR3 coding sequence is TGCGCCAGCAGCCATTTGACAGGGGGTATGGGAAAACTGTTTTTT.

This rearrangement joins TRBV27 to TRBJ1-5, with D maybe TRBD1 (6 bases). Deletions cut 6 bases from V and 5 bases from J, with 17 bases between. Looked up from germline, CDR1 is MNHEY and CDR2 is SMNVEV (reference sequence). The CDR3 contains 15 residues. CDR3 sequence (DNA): TGTGCCAGCAGACCCCGGGGGGGGCTAGATCAGCCCCAGCATTTT. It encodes CASRPRGGLDQPQHF.

The CDR3 DNA reads as TGTGCCAGCAGCGCAAATAAGGGACAAACCGACTATGGCTACACCTTC. Its translation is CASSANKGQTDYGYTF. V usage is TRBV9 and J usage is TRBJ1-2, with D possibly matching TRBD1 (6 bases). Trimming cost V 3 bases and J 3 bases, with 18 bases left between them. The CDR3 contains 16 residues. The germline CDR1 and CDR2 sequences are SGDLS and YYNGEE.

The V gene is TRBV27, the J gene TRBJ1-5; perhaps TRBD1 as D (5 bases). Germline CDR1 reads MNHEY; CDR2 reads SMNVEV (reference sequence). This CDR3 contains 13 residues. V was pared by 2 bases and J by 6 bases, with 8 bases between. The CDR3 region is CASSLGAGQPQHF. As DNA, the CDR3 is TGTGCCAGCAGTTTAGGGGCAGGTCAGCCCCAGCATTTT.